This T cell receptor beta chain was identified in a study of cytotoxic CD8 clonotypes in ibrutinib-treated CLL. Across the study: Response samples were taken after a median of approximately 11 months on treatment, range 6 to 36.

Study-wide findings and caveats: Clonality at baseline surpassed age-matched healthy donors and tracked circulating CD8+ T-cell counts. Under therapy, public clonotypes either contracted or stayed stable, and they were uncommon. The study found clonality rose at ibrutinib response, then fell toward baseline at progression.

Measured with immunoSEQ multiplex PCR; TCRdb has only the in-frame clones, and not every one. The table includes about 120,000 clones, 50% to 65% detected once. Notes on this clone: The target antigen is unknown.

The length of the CDR3 is 15 residues. CDR1 MGHRA and CDR2 YSYEKL come from the germline V gene. V trimming: 2 bases; J trimming: 8 bases; junction bases outside the gene matches: 10. This sample comprised PBMCs, obtained after 24 months of ibrutinib treatment. This receptor was identified in a human donor with chronic lymphocytic leukemia. The J gene is TRBJ1-2, the V gene TRBV4-1, with TRBD1 matching 8 bases. In nucleotides, the CDR3 is TGCGCCAGCAGCCAAACGAGGCAGGGGGCAAGAGGCTACACCTTC. This gives the protein CASSQTRQGARGYTF.